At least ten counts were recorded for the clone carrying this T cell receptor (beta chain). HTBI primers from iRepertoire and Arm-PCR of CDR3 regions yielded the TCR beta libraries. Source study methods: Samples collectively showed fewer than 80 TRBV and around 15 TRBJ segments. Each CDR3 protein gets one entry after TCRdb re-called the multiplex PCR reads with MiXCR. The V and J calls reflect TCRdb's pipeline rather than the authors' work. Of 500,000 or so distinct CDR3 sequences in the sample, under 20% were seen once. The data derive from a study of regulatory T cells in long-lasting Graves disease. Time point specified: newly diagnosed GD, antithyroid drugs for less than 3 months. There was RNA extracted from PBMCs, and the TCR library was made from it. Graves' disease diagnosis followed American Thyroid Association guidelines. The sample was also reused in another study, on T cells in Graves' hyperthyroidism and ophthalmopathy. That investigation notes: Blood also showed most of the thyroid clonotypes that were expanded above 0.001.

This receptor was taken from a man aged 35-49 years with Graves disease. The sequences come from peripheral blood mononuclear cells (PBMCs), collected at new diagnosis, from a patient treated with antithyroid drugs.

The DNA for the CDR3 is TGCAGTGCTACTGCGGGGGCGGTAGATACGCAGTATTTT. Residues: CSATAGAVDTQYF. V is TRBV20-1 and J is TRBJ2-3, with a possible D match to TRBD2 (7 bases). V dropped 4 bases and J dropped 5 bases, with 13 bases sitting between them. The germline V gene has CDR1 DFQATT and CDR2 SNEGSKA (reference sequence). The CDR3 totals 13 residues.